These 29 T cell receptor beta chains came from one sample sequenced in a study of CXCR3-negative and CXCR3-positive naive CD8 T cells. 5' RACE that incorporated UMI labels was used to prepare the TRB cDNA libraries. Following a re-call of the 5' RACE reads, TCRdb has one entry per CDR3 protein and lacks DNA. The sample shows tens of thousands of distinct CDR3 sequences, and around 4% sits with its ten largest clones. What was sequenced was naive CXCR3- CD8+ T cells from blood. Subset here: CD45RO-CCR7+CD27+CD95- naive CD8+ T cells lacking CXCR3 (TNR3-). Every receptor here comes from a human donor in good health. Some clones in this sample may be carry-over from other donors' samples.

The rearrangement links TRBV23-1 to TRBJ2-5; the D call from TCRdb, TRBD2, cannot be confirmed without DNA. TRBV23-1 is reported as an ORF; its role is uncertain. The CDR3 runs to 18 residues. The CDR3 protein is CASSRLPAGGSWGETQYF.

The V call is TRBV5-1, the J call TRBJ2-7. The germline V gene has CDR1 SGHRS and CDR2 YFSETQ. CDR3 length equals 13 residues. The CDR3 spells CASSLTEVYEQYF.

This clonotype is classed as medium-sized by frequency. The genes are TRBV15 and TRBJ2-7. The CDR3 has 15 amino acids. From germline, CDR1 is LNHNV and CDR2 YYDKDF (reference sequence). The CDR3 spells CATSPQTGSAYEQYF.

The chain is built from TRBV6-4 and TRBJ2-1; TCRdb calls TRBD2, which cannot be checked without DNA. The CDR3 covers 15 residues. Germline V gives CDR1 MRHNA, CDR2 SNTAGT. The CDR3 protein is CASSLAGGDYNEQFF.

V usage is TRBV7-9 and J usage is TRBJ2-7; the D call from TCRdb, TRBD1, cannot be confirmed without DNA. Germline V CDR1 and CDR2: SEHNR, FQNEAQ (reference sequence). The CDR3 is made up of 14 amino acids. CDR3 in amino acids: CASSPDRAIYEQYF.

The V gene is TRBV7-6, the J gene TRBJ2-1; the D call from TCRdb, TRBD1, cannot be confirmed without DNA. Per the germline V gene, CDR1 is SGHVS and CDR2 is FNYEAQ. CDR3 length: 15 amino acids. The CDR3 sequence: CASSLGGGGYNEQFF.

The chain carries TRBV29-1 and TRBJ2-7; TCRdb selects TRBD1, and the lack of DNA leaves this call unchecked. This CDR3 contains 14 residues. In germline, CDR1 is SQVTM, CDR2 ANQGSEA. CDR3 protein: CSEVIKGGRYEQYF.

The chain has TRBV7-3 and TRBJ2-1; TCRdb gives TRBD2 as the D gene, but with no DNA this cannot be confirmed. CDR1 SGHTA and CDR2 FQGTGA come from the germline V gene. This CDR3 has 15 residues. The CDR3 is CASSPIAGGYNEQLF.

The V gene is TRBV6-2 or TRBV6-3, the J gene TRBJ2-2. Germline values: CDR1 MNHEY, CDR2 SVGEGT. This CDR3 has 14 residues. CDR3 amino acids: CASSYSEDAGELFF.

V gene TRBV29-1 combines with J gene TRBJ2-3. CDR3 length equals 11 residues. CDR1 and CDR2 from the germline V gene are SQVTM and ANQGSEA. CDR3 in amino acids: CSVDTTDTQYF.

This chain joins TRBV12-3 or TRBV12-4 and TRBJ1-1. The CDR3 extends over 13 amino acids. The CDR3 sequence is CASTSLGLLEAFF.

The chain has TRBV6-2 or TRBV6-3 and TRBJ1-5; TCRdb lists TRBD1, though no DNA is available to test this call. Germline CDR1 reads MNHEY; CDR2 reads SVGEGT. The CDR3 totals 14 residues. The CDR3 reads CASSDGSGAQPQHF.

J is TRBJ2-1 and V is TRBV20-1; TCRdb picks TRBD1, but there is no DNA to check that call. This CDR3 comprises 15 residues. The germline gives CDR1 DFQATT, CDR2 SNEGSKA (reference sequence). CDR3 in amino acids: CSAPGQGLDNNEQFF.

The CDR3 here is CASSLRQGAEETQYF. J is TRBJ2-5 and V is TRBV7-9; TCRdb's D call of TRBD1 is untestable without DNA. This CDR3 has 15 amino acids. Germline V CDR1 and CDR2: SEHNR, FQNEAQ (reference sequence).

The V and J genes are TRBV5-1 and TRBJ2-2; TCRdb gives TRBD2 as the D gene, but with no DNA this cannot be confirmed. Germline-derived CDR1 and CDR2 are SGHRS and YFSETQ. CDR3 length equals 16 residues. CDR3 amino acids: CASSSTSGADTGELFF.

V usage is TRBV9 and J usage is TRBJ2-2. Germline V gives CDR1 SGDLS, CDR2 YYNGEE. The CDR3 consists of 13 residues. CDR3 sequence: CASSMGVSGELFF.

The chain links TRBV20-1 to TRBJ1-6; TCRdb picks TRBD1, but there is no DNA to check that call. There are 16 residues in the CDR3. Germline assignment: CDR1 DFQATT and CDR2 SNEGSKA (reference sequence). The CDR3 region is CSARDSLGTDLSPLHF.

The chain links TRBV28 to TRBJ2-2; the TCRdb call, TRBD2, lacks DNA for checking. The CDR3 is 15 amino acids. The germline V gene has CDR1 MDHEN and CDR2 SYDVKM. The chain's CDR3 is CASTPPSLSTGELFF. Looking up the rest from reference TRBV28 and TRBJ2-2 gives the full variable domain: DVKVTQSSRYLVKRTGEKVFLECVQDMDHENMFWYRQDPGLGLRLIYFSYDVKMKEKGDIPEGYSVSREKKERFSLILESASTNQTSMYLCASTPPSLSTGELFFGEGSRLTVL.

The CDR3 reads CAWSLTDQETQYF. The chain couples TRBV30 to TRBJ2-5; TCRdb selects TRBD1, and the lack of DNA leaves this call unchecked. The germline V gene encodes CDR1 GTSNPN and CDR2 SVGIG (reference sequence). The length of the CDR3 is 13 residues.

The chain recombines TRBV29-1 with TRBJ1-3; TCRdb's D gene call, TRBD1, goes unchecked for lack of DNA. CDR1 SQVTM and CDR2 ANQGSEA come from the germline V gene. The CDR3 covers 14 residues. The CDR3 loop reads CSVLLGRAGNTIYF.

CDR3 amino acids: CASSTRTKLVDTQYF. This chain joins TRBV28 and TRBJ2-3; TCRdb's D call of TRBD2 is untestable without DNA. CDR1 and CDR2 from the germline V gene are MDHEN and SYDVKM. There are 15 residues in the CDR3.

The chain carries TRBV7-2 and TRBJ2-2. The CDR3 contains 14 residues. The germline gives CDR1 SGHTA, CDR2 FQGNSA. This CDR3 is CASSLAGYTGELFF.

The gene calls are TRBV5-5 and TRBJ2-2; TCRdb proposes TRBD2, but this gene call is untestable without DNA. The CDR3 has 16 residues. CDR1 is SGHKS and CDR2 is YYEKEE in the germline V gene (reference sequence). This chain's CDR3 is CASSFTAAGGIGELFF.

This chain joins TRBV7-9 and TRBJ2-2; there is no DNA to check the TCRdb D call of TRBD1. The CDR3 is 15 residues long. Germline V gene lookup returns CDR1 SEHNR and CDR2 FQNEAQ (reference sequence). The CDR3 sequence is CASSPGQGGTGELFF.

The rearrangement joins TRBV29-1 to TRBJ2-7; TCRdb picks TRBD1, but there is no DNA to check that call. There are 13 residues in the CDR3. Germline V gives CDR1 SQVTM, CDR2 ANQGSEA. The CDR3: CSVEGQGAYEQYF.

V usage is TRBV20-1 and J usage is TRBJ1-2; TCRdb returns TRBD1, unconfirmable since there is no DNA. Germline V gene lookup returns CDR1 DFQATT and CDR2 SNEGSKA (reference sequence). The CDR3 runs to 14 residues. This chain's CDR3 is CSARGQLINYGYTF.

V and J are TRBV7-2 and TRBJ1-1. Germline values: CDR1 SGHTA, CDR2 FQGNSA. CDR3 length equals 15 residues. This CDR3 reads CASTLFSPGSTEAFF.

The CDR3 sequence is CASSQDLAYEQYF. The V gene is TRBV4-1, the J gene TRBJ2-7. Per the germline V gene, CDR1 is MGHRA and CDR2 is YSYEKL. This CDR3 region has 13 residues.

V usage is TRBV20-1 and J usage is TRBJ2-1. The CDR3 extends over 14 amino acids. CDR1 and CDR2 (germline): DFQATT, SNEGSKA (reference sequence). CDR3 amino acids: CSASQGDSYNEQFF.